This T cell receptor beta chain was recorded in a study of identical twins. The CDR3 is made up of 13 amino acids. The germline V gene encodes CDR1 MNHNS and CDR2 SASEGT. Trimming cost V 1 base and J 0 bases, with 4 bases left between them. TCRdb re-analysed the 5' RACE reads in MiXCR, keeping a single row per CDR3 protein. The sample consists of 250,000 or so distinct CDR3 sequences, approximately 6.8% of them appearing once. The same sample was also studied in work on yellow fever vaccine responses in identical twins.

This sequence originates from a woman under 30 in good health. The chain employs TRBV6-1 and TRBJ2-7, with D uncertain. Sequencing was performed on CD8+ T cells sorted from blood. The CDR3 coding sequence is TGTGCCAGCAGTGAAGTCAGCTCCTACGAGCAGTACGTC. It specifies CASSEVSSYEQYV.